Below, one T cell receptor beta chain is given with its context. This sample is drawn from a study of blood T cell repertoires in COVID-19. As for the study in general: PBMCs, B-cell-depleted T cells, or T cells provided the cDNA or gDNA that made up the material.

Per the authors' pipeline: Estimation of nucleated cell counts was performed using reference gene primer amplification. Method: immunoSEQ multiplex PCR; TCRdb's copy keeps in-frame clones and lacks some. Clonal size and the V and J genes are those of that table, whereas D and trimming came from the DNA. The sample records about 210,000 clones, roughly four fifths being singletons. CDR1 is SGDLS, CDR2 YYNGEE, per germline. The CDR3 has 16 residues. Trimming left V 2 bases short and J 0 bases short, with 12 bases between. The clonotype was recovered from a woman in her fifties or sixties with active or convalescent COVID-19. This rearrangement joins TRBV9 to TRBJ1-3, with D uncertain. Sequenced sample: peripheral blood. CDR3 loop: CASSVATESSGNTIYF. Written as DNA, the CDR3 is TGTGCCAGCAGCGTGGCGACGGAGAGCTCTGGAAACACCATATATTTT. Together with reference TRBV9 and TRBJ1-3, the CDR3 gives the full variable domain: DSGVTQTPKHLITATGQRVTLRCSPRSGDLSVYWYQQSLDQGLQFLIQYYNGEERAKGNILERFSAQQFPDLHSELNLSSLELGDSALYFCASSVATESSGNTIYFGEGSWLTVV.